This entry features one TCR beta chain sequence. This sample was taken from a study of blood T cell repertoires in COVID-19. Across the study: T cells, B-cell-depleted T cells, or PBMCs supplied cDNA or gDNA.

The V gene end was trimmed by 6 bases and the J gene end by 0 bases; junction bases not matched to a gene: 11. CDR1 is SNHLY and CDR2 is FYNNEI in the germline V gene. This CDR3 has 16 residues. Only in-frame clones appear in the TCRdb table, and some are missing; sequencing was by immunoSEQ multiplex PCR. The sample gives about 320,000 clones, about 82% of which show up once; about 7% is in the top ten. The receptor's source is a human donor in a cohort sampled during active COVID-19. What was sequenced was peripheral blood. The rearrangement uses TRBV2 and TRBJ2-7, with 7 bases identical to TRBD1. CDR3 in DNA: TGTGCCAGCAGCAAGGACACAGGGGTGAGCTCCTACGAGCAGTACTTC. It yields the protein CASSKDTGVSSYEQYF.